This entry lists 21 T cell receptor beta chains sequenced from one sample in a study of identical twins. TCRdb re-analysed the 5' RACE reads in MiXCR, keeping a single row per CDR3 protein. The profile shows some 250,000 distinct CDR3 sequences, more than 9.5% of them singletons. The data also belong to a second study, concerning yellow fever vaccine responses in identical twins.

The sequenced sample was memory (CD45RO+) T cells sorted from blood. These TCRs come from a woman aged 18-30 years in good health.

This clonotype turned up a few times. One base away lies a much larger clone, so this may be a sequencing read error. This chain uses TRBV7-2 with TRBJ2-3; D gene ambiguous. The CDR3 is 11 residues long. Trimming took off 8 bases at V and 2 bases at J, with 5 bases between the two ends. CDR1 and CDR2 (germline): SGHTA, FQGNSA. The DNA of the CDR3 is TGTGCCAGCGGCCACACAGATACGCAGTATTTT. It yields the protein CASGHTDTQYF.

This chain connects TRBV7-9 to TRBJ2-4, with 9 bases that match TRBD1. The CDR3 runs to 17 residues. With V trimmed by 2 bases and J by 3 bases, 8 bases remained unmatched. The germline V gene has CDR1 SEHNR and CDR2 FQNEAQ (reference sequence). The CDR3 nucleotides read TGTGCCAGCAGCTTAAGGGGACAGGGCTTTGGCAAAAACATTCAGTACTTC. This gives the protein CASSLRGQGFGKNIQYF. Full variable domain (rest looked up from reference TRBV7-9 and TRBJ2-4): DTGVSQNPRHKITKRGQNVTFRCDPISEHNRLYWYRQTLGQGPEFLTYFQNEAQLEKSRLLSDRFSAERPKGSFSTLEIQRTEQGDSAMYLCASSLRGQGFGKNIQYFGAGTRLSVL.

This clonotype was counted ten times or more. The V call is TRBV29-1, the J call TRBJ2-3, with D perhaps TRBD2 (5 bases). The CDR3 sequence is 12 residues long. V was pared by 4 bases and J by 2 bases, with 7 bases between. The germline gives CDR1 SQVTM, CDR2 ANQGSEA. CDR3 sequence reads: CSVVRDTDTQYF. In nucleotides, the CDR3 is TGCAGCGTTGTGAGGGACACAGATACGCAGTATTTT.

The chain has TRBV4-2 and TRBJ2-5; 13 bases are shared with TRBD2. The CDR3 has 16 amino acids. V shed 0 bases and J 4 bases; nucleotides not matched to a gene: 2. Per germline, CDR1 LGHNA and CDR2 YNFKEQ. This CDR3 reads CASSQETSGGRETQYF. CDR3 DNA sequence: TGTGCCAGCAGCCAAGAGACTAGCGGGGGGCGAGAGACCCAGTACTTC.

This clonotype was seen repeatedly, ten times or more. This rearrangement joins TRBV15 to TRBJ2-4, with a tentative D call TRBD1 (5 bases). This CDR3 has 12 residues. Germline CDR1 and CDR2: LNHNV and YYDKDF (reference sequence). Trimming left V 8 bases short and J 2 bases short, with 7 bases between. DNA for the CDR3: TGTGCCACCCAGGGTCCCAAAAACATTCAGTACTTC. It specifies CATQGPKNIQYF.

In its sample, this clonotype was seen many times. The chain carries TRBV7-8 and TRBJ2-3; the D gene is possibly TRBD2 (5 bases). Germline loops: CDR1 SGHVS, CDR2 FQNEAQ. V was shortened by 6 bases and J by 0 bases, with 22 bases between the two germline ends. The CDR3 runs 18 residues. The CDR3 spells CASSIRAAGGFSTDTQYF. In DNA, the CDR3 is TGTGCCAGCAGTATTAGGGCGGCTGGCGGGTTTAGCACAGATACGCAGTATTTT.

This clonotype came up many times. The rearrangement uses TRBV7-9 and TRBJ2-1; unclear D gene. V lost 4 bases to trimming and J lost 9 bases, with 13 bases between them. CDR3 length: 13 residues. Germline V gene lookup returns CDR1 SEHNR and CDR2 FQNEAQ (reference sequence). For the CDR3, the DNA is TGTGCCAGCAGCTACTTTCCGGGTACTGAGCAGTTCTTC. It codes for CASSYFPGTEQFF.

This clonotype was detected only a few times. V usage is TRBV20-1 and J usage is TRBJ2-7, with TRBD1 matching over 9 bases. This CDR3 spans 16 amino acids. Trimming removed 5 bases from V and 7 bases from J; junction bases left unmatched: 18. The germline V gene has CDR1 DFQATT and CDR2 SNEGSKA (reference sequence). The CDR3 bases are TGCAGTGCTTACCCAGCGGCCGGGACAGGGTATCGGGAGCAGTACTTC. Encoded protein: CSAYPAAGTGYREQYF.

This clonotype was counted a few times. CDR3 amino acids: CASRTRATLGENEQFF. The CDR3 bases are TGTGCCAGCAGAACCCGGGCGACCCTCGGGGAGAATGAGCAGTTCTTC. This sequence joins TRBV6-1 and TRBJ2-1, with TRBD2 as a possible D gene (5 bases). The CDR3 sequence is 16 residues long. The V gene's germline CDR1 is MNHNS and CDR2 SASEGT. V gave up 6 bases and J gave up 7 bases, with 22 bases separating them.

This clonotype was seen only a few times. V is TRBV2 and J is TRBJ2-7, with D unresolved. The V gene's germline CDR1 is SNHLY and CDR2 FYNNEI. The CDR3 consists of 11 residues. Trimming removed 10 bases at V and 4 bases at J, with 11 bases between. CDR3 sequence reads: CATGGHYEQYF. DNA for the CDR3: TGTGCCACCGGTGGGCATTACGAGCAGTACTTC.

This clonotype has a handful of counts. This sequence joins TRBV7-9 and TRBJ2-5; 10 positions agree with TRBD2. The CDR3 runs to 17 residues. Germline V lookup: CDR1 SEHNR, CDR2 FQNEAQ (reference sequence). With 5 bases clipped from V and 0 bases from J, the junction kept 9 bases outside the gene matches. This CDR3 is CASSPSGRDGYQETQYF. For the CDR3, the DNA is TGTGCCAGCAGCCCGAGCGGGAGGGATGGGTACCAAGAGACCCAGTACTTC.

In its sample, this clonotype was seen a few times. The V gene is TRBV12-3 or TRBV12-4, the J gene TRBJ1-5; D gene uncertain. This CDR3 comprises 14 residues. V shed 3 bases and J shed 1 base, with 7 bases lying between them. The CDR3 protein is CASSFLGSNQPQHF. The CDR3 coding sequence is TGTGCCAGCAGTTTTTTGGGCAGCAATCAGCCCCAGCATTTT.

This clonotype has a handful of counts. The chain is built from TRBV15 and TRBJ2-1; D remains unclear. The CDR3 runs to 13 residues. CDR1 and CDR2 (germline): LNHNV, YYDKDF (reference sequence). V was shortened by 0 bases and J by 6 bases, with 6 bases between the two germline ends. CDR3 DNA sequence: TGTGCCACCAGCAGAGAAGGGTTCAATGAGCAGTTCTTC. Protein: CATSREGFNEQFF.

Comment on this clonotype: A junction boundary mismatches the germline segment, possibly from a read error. V and J are TRBV5-1 and TRBJ1-4; a possible D gene is TRBD1 (5 bases). Germline lookup yields CDR1 SGHRS and CDR2 YFSETQ. The CDR3 totals 15 residues. CDR3 bases: TGCGCCAGCAGCTTGGAAGGGGCCGTGAATGATAAACTGTTTTTT. Its translation: CASSLEGAVNDKLFF.

This clonotype was seen a few times. The rearrangement uses TRBV15 and TRBJ1-4; D is perhaps TRBD1 (6 bases). V dropped 9 bases and J dropped 7 bases, with 18 bases sitting between them. This CDR3 spans 14 amino acids. The germline gives CDR1 LNHNV, CDR2 YYDKDF (reference sequence). Here the CDR3 DNA reads TGTGCCACTCATAAAGGGGGGCAAGGTGAAAAACTGTTTTTT. Translating it yields CATHKGGQGEKLFF.

This clonotype showed up many times. The J gene is TRBJ1-4, the V gene TRBV4-1; D is perhaps TRBD1 (5 bases). Trimming removed 4 bases from V and 2 bases from J, with 14 bases in between. Germline-derived CDR1 and CDR2 are MGHRA and YSYEKL. The CDR3 has 16 amino acids. CDR3 sequence: CASSRPSAGTNEKLFF. The DNA of the CDR3 is TGCGCCAGCAGCCGCCCCAGTGCAGGGACTAATGAAAAACTGTTTTTT.

The rearrangement links TRBV3-1 to TRBJ2-3, with 10 nucleotides matching TRBD2. J gave up 1 base and V 2 bases, and 3 bases lay outside the gene matches. CDR1 is LGHDT, CDR2 YNNKEL, per germline (reference sequence). CDR3 length equals 16 residues. The CDR3, as DNA: TGTGCCAGCAGCCAAATGACTAGCGGGCGCACAGATACGCAGTATTTT. Translating it yields CASSQMTSGRTDTQYF.

This chain links TRBV3-1 with TRBJ2-1; D gene uncertain. Between the trimmed V and J ends, which lost 3 bases and 4 bases, there was a span of 19 bases. The CDR3 extends over 17 amino acids. Germline CDR1 reads LGHDT; CDR2 reads YNNKEL (reference sequence). CDR3 residues: CASSQGYRNALYNEQFF. CDR3 coding DNA: TGTGCCAGCAGCCAGGGGTATAGGAATGCTCTGTACAATGAGCAGTTCTTC.

This clonotype was detected a few times. V and J are TRBV5-4 and TRBJ2-3; D is perhaps TRBD1 (5 bases). Between the trimmed V and J ends, which lost 5 bases and 3 bases, there was a span of 19 bases. The CDR3 has 16 residues. Germline V CDR1 and CDR2: SGHNT, YYREEE (reference sequence). CDR3 sequence: CASRPDAGLVTDTQYF. As DNA, the CDR3 is TGTGCCAGCAGACCGGACGCAGGGCTGGTGACAGATACGCAGTATTTT.

This clonotype was picked up a small number of times. The chain joins TRBV7-9 to TRBJ2-7; 10 nucleotides align to TRBD1. In germline, CDR1 is SEHNR, CDR2 FQNEAQ (reference sequence). This CDR3 is 14 amino acids long. With 5 bases clipped from V and 5 bases from J, the junction kept 6 bases outside the gene matches. CDR3 in amino acids: CASSDDRGRHEQYF. The CDR3 DNA reads TGTGCCAGCAGCGATGACAGGGGGCGGCACGAGCAGTACTTC.

The chain employs TRBV19 and TRBJ2-1; possible D gene TRBD2, 6 bases. This CDR3 spans 16 amino acids. Germline lookup yields CDR1 LNHDA and CDR2 SQIVND (reference sequence). Trimming stripped 10 bases from V and 0 bases from J, with 19 bases between. CDR3 DNA sequence: TGTGCCACTGCCCTCAGGGCGGGGAGCTCCTACAATGAGCAGTTCTTC. Protein sequence: CATALRAGSSYNEQFF.